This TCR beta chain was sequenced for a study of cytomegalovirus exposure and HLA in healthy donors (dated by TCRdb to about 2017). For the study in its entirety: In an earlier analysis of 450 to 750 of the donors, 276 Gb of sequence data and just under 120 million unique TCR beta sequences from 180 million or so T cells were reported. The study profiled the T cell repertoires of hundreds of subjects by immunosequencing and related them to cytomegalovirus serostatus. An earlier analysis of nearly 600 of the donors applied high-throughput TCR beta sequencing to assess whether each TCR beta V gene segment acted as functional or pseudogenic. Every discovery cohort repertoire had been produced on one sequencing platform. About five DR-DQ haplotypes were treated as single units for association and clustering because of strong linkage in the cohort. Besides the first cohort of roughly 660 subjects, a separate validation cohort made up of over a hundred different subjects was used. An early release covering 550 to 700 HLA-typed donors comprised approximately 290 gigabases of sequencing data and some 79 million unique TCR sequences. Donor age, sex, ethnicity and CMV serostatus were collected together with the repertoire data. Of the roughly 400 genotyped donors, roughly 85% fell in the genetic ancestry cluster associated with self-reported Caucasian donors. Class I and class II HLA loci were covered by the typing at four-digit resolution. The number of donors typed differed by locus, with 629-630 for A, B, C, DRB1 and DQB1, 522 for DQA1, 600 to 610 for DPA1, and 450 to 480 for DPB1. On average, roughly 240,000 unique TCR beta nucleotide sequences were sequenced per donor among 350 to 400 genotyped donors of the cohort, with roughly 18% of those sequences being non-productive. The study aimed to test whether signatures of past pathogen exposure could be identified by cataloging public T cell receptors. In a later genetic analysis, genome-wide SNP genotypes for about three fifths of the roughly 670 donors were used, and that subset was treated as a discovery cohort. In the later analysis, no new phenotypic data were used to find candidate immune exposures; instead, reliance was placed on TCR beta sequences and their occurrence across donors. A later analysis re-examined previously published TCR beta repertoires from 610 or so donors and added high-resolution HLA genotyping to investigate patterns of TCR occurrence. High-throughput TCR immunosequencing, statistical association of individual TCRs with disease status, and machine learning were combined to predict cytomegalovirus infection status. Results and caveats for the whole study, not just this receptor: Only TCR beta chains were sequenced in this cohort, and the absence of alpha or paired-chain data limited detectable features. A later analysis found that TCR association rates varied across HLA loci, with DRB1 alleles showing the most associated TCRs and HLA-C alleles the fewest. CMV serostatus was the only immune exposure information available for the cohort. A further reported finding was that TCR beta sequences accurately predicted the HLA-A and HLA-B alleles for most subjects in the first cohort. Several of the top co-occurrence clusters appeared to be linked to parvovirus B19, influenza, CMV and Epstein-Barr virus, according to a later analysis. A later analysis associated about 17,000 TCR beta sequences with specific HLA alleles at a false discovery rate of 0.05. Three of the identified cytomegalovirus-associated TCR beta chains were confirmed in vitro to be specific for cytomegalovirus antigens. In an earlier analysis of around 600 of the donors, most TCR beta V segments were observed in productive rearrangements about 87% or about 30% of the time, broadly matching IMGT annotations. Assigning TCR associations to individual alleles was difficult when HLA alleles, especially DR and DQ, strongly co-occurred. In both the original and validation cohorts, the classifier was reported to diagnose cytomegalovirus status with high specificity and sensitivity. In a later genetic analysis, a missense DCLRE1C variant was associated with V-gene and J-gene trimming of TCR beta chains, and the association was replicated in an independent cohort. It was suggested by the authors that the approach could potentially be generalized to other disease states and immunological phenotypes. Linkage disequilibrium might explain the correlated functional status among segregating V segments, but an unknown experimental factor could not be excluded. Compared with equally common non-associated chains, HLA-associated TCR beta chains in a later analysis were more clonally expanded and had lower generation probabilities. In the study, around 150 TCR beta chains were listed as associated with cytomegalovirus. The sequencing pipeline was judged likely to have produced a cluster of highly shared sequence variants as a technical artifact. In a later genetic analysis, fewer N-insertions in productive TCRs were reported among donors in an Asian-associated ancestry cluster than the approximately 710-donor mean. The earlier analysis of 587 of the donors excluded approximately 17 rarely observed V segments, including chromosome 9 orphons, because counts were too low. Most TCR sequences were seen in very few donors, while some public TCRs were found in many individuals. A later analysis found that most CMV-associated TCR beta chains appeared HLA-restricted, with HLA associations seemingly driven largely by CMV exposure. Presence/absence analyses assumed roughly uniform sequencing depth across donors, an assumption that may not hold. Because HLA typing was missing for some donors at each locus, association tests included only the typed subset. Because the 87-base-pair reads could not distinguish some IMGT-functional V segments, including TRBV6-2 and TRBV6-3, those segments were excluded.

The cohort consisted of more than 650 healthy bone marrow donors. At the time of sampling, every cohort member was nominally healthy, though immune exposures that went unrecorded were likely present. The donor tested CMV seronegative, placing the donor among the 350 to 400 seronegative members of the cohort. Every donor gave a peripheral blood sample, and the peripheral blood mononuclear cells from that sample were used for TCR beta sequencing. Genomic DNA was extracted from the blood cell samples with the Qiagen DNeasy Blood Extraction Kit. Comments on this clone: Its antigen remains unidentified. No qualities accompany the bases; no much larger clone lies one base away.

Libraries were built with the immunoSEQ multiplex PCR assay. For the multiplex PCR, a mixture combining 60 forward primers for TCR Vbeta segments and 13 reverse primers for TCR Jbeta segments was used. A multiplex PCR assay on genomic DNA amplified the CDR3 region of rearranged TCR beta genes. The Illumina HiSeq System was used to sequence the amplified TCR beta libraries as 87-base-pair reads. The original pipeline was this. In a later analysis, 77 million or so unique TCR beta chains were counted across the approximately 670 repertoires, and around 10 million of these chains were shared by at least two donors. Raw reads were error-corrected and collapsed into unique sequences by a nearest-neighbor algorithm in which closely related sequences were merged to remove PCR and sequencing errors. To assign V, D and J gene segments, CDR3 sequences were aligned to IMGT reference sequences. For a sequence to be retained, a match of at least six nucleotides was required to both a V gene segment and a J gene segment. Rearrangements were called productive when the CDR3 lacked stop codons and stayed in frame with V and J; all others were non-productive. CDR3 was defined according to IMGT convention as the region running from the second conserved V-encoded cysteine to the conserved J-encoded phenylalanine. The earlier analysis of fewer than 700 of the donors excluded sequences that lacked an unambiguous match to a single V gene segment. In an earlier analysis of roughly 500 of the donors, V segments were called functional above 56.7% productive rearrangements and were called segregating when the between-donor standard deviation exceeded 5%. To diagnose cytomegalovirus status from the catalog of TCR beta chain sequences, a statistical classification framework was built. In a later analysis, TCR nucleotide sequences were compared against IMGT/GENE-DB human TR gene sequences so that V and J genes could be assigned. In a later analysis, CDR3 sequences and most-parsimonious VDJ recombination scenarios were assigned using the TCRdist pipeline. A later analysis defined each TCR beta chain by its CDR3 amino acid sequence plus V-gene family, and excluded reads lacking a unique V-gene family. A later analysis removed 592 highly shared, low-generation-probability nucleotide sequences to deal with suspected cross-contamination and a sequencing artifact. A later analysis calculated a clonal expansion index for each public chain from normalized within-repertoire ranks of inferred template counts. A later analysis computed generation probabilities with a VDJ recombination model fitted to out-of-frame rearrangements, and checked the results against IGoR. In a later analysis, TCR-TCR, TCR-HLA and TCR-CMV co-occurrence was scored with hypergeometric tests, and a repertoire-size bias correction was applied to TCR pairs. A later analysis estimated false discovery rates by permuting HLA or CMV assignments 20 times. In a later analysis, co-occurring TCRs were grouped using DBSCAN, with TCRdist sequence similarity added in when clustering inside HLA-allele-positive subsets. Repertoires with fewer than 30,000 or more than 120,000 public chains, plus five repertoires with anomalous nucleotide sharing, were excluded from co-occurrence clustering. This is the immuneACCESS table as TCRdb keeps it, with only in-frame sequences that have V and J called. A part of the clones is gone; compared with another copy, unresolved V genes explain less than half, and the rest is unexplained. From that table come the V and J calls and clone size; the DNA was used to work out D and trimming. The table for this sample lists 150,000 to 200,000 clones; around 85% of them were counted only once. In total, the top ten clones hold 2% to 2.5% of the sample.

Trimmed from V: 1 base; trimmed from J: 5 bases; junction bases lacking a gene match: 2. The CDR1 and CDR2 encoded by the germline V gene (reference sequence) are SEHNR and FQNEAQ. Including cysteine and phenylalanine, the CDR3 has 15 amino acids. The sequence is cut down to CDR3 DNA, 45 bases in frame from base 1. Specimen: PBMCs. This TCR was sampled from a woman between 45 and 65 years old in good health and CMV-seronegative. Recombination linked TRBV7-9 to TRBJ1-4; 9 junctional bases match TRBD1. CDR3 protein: CASSLDGTGNEKLFF. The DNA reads TGTGCCAGCAGCTTAGACGGGACAGGGAATGAAAAACTGTTTTTT.